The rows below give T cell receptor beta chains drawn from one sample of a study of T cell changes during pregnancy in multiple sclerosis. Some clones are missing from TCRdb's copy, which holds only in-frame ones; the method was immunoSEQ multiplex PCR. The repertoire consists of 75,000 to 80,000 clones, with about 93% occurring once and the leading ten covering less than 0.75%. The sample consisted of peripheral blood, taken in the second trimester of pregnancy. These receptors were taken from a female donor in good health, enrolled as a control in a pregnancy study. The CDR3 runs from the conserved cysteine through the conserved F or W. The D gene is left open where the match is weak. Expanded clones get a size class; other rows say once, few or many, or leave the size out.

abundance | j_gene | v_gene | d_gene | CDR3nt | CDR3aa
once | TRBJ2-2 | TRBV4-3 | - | TGCGCCAGCAGCCAAGAAATTATAACTAGCTACACCGGGGAGCTGTTTTTT | CASSQEIITSYTGELFF
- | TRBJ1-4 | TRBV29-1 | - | TGCAGCGCCGGGGCAACTAATGAAAAACTGTTTTTT | CSAGATNEKLFF
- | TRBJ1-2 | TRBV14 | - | TGTGCCAGCAGCCCGACCCGCACGGGGGGCTATGGCTACACCTTC | CASSPTRTGGYGYTF
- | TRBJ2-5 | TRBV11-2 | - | TGTGCCAGCAGCCCAAATATCAGGGCCTACCAAGAGACCCAGTACTTC | CASSPNIRAYQETQYF
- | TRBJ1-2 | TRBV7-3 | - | TGTGCCAGCAGCGCCCAAGGGGGGGAGGGCTACACCTTC | CASSAQGGEGYTF
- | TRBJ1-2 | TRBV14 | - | TGTGCCAGCAGCCAAGATACAGGCCAGAACTATGGCTACACCTTC | CASSQDTGQNYGYTF
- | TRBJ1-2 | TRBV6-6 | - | TGTGCCAGCAGTCAGGGTCGAAACTATGGCTACACCTTC | CASSQGRNYGYTF
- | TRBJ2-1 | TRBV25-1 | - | TGTGCCAGCAGTCTGCCAGGGGTAATGAATGAGCAGTTCTTC | CASSLPGVMNEQFF
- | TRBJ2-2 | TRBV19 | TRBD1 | TGTGCCAGTAAGATTACAGGGGGTCCCGGGGAGCTGTTTTTT | CASKITGGPGELFF
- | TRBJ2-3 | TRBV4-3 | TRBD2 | TGCGCCAGCAGCCAAGATTTCCCACTACTAGCGGGGAGTACAGATACGCAGTATTTT | CASSQDFPLLAGSTDTQYF
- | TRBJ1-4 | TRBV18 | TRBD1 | TGTGCCAGCTCACCGGGACAGACAACTAATGAAAAACTGTTTTTT | CASSPGQTTNEKLFF
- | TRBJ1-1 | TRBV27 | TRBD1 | TGTGCCAGCCTGAACCTAGGGGGCGCGGACACTGAAGCTTTCTTT | CASLNLGGADTEAFF
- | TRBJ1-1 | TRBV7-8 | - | TGTGCCAGCAGCCCCGGGGGGGGCGGCACTGAAGCTTTCTTT | CASSPGGGGTEAFF
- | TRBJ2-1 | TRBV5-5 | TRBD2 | TGTGCCAGCAGCTTGTGGGGACTAGCGGGGGAGAGCTCCTACAATGAGCAGTTCTTC | CASSLWGLAGESSYNEQFF
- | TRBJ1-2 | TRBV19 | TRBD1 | TGTGCCAGTAGTGCCCGGGACAGGGGGCGCCCCTATGGCTACACCTTC | CASSARDRGRPYGYTF
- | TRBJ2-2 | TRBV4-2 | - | TGTGCCAGCAGCCAAGACCCCGCTACAGCGAACACCGGGGAGCTGTTTTTT | CASSQDPATANTGELFF
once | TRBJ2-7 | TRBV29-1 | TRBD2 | TGCAGCGTTGAGACTAGCGGGGCTGGAGAGCAGTACTTC | CSVETSGAGEQYF
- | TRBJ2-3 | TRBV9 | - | TGTGCCAGCAGCGTCCAGGGGCATAACACAGATACGCAGTATTTT | CASSVQGHNTDTQYF
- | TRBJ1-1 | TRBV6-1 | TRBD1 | TGTGCCACTAACAGGGGTACTGAAGCTTTCTTT | CATNRGTEAFF
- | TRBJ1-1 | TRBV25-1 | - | TGTGCCAGCAGTGAACCTGGGGCAGTTTCTGAAGCTTTCTTT | CASSEPGAVSEAFF
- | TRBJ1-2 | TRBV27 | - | TGTGCCAGCAGTGAGGGGAGGGATGGCTACACCTTC | CASSEGRDGYTF
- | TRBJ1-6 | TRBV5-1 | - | TGCGCCAGCAGCTTGCAGGAGGGAGGGGATTCACCCCTCCACTTT | CASSLQEGGDSPLHF
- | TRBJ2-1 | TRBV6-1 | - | TGTGCCAGCAGTGAAGAGCTTGGGCGTGGTTGGTTCTTC | CASSEELGRGWFF
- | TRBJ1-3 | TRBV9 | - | TGTGCCAGCAGCGTAGTCCCCGGCTCTGGAAACACCATATATTTT | CASSVVPGSGNTIYF
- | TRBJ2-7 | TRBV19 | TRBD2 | TGTGCCAGTAGTACTAAGCGGGGGGGCTCCTACGAGCAGTACTTC | CASSTKRGGSYEQYF
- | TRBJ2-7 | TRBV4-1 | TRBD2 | TGCGCCAGCAGCCAAGATTATGCTAGCGGCTACGAGCAGTACTTC | CASSQDYASGYEQYF
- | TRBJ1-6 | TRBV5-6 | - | TGTGCCAGCAGCTTGTTTACTGTCCGATACGAAAATTCACCCCTCCACTTT | CASSLFTVRYENSPLHF
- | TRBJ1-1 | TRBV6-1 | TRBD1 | TGTGCCAGCAGTGAAGCGGGCAGGGGGGACACTGAAGCTTTCTTT | CASSEAGRGDTEAFF
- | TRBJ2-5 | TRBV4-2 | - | TGTGCCAGCAGCCAAGAAGCTAGGCAAGAGACCCAGTACTTC | CASSQEARQETQYF